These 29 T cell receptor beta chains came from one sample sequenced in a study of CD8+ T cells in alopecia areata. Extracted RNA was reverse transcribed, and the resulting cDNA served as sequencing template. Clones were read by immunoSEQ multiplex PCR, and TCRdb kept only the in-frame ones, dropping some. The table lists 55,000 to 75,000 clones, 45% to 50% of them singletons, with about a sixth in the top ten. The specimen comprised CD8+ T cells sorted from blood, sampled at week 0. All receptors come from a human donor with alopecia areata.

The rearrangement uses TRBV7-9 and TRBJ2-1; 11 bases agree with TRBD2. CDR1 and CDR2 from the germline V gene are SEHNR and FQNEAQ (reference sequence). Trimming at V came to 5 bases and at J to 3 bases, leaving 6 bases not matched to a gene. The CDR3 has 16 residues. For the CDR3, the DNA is TGTGCCAGCAGCGATCTGACTAGCGGGATCTACAATGAGCAGTTCTTC. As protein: CASSDLTSGIYNEQFF.

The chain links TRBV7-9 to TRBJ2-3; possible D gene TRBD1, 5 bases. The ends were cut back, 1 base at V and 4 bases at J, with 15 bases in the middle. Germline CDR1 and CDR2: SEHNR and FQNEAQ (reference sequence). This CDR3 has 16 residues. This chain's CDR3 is CASSLVGSRQSDTQYF. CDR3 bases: TGTGCCAGCAGCTTAGTGGGTTCTCGACAGTCAGATACGCAGTATTTT.

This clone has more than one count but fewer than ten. CDR3: CASRAGAGEAFF. CDR3 in DNA: TGTGCCAGCAGAGCCGGGGCCGGTGAAGCTTTCTTT. The chain couples TRBV6-5 to TRBJ1-1, with a weak D call TRBD1 (5 bases). Trimming took 6 bases from V and 7 from J, leaving 12 bases between them. CDR3 length: 12 residues. Germline V gene lookup returns CDR1 MNHEY and CDR2 SVGAGI.

CDR3: CAVTAGTSTDTQYF. Written as DNA, the CDR3 is TGTGCCGTGACCGCCGGGACTAGCACAGATACGCAGTATTTT. The genes are TRBV2 and TRBJ2-3; TRBD2 might be the D (6 bases). The CDR3 is 14 amino acids. The V end lost 11 bases, the J end lost 0 bases, and 15 bases lay between the germline ends. Germline V gene lookup returns CDR1 SNHLY and CDR2 FYNNEI.

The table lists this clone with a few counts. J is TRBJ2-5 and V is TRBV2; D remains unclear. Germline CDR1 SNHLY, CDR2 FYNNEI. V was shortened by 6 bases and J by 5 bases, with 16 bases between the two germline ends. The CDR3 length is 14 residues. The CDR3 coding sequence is TGTGCCAGCAGCCAACTCCTCGGGCTTGAGACCCAGTACTTC. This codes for CASSQLLGLETQYF.

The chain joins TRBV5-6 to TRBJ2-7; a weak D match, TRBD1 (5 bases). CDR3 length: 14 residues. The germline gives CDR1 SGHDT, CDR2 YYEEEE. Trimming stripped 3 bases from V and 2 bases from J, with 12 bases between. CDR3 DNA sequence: TGTGCCAGCAGCTGGGGCAAGGGCACCTACGAGCAGTACTTC. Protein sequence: CASSWGKGTYEQYF.

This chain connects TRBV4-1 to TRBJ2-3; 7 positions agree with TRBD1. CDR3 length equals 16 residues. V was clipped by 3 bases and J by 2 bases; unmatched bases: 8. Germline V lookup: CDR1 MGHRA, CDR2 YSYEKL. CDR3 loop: CASSHDSGTVTDTQYF. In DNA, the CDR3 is TGCGCCAGCAGCCACGACTCCGGGACAGTCACAGATACGCAGTATTTT.

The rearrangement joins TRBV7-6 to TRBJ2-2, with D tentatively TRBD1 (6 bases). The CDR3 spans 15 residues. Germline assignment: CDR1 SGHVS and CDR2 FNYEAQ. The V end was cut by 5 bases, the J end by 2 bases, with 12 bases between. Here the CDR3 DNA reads TGTGCCAGCAGCCACGGACAGCTAAACACCGGGGAGCTGTTTTTT. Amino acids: CASSHGQLNTGELFF.

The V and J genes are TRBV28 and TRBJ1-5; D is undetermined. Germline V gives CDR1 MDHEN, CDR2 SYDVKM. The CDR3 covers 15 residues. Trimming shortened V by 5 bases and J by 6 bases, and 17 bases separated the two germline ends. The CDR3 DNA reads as TGTGCCAGCAGTCCCCGCCCGGAGGGTCCTCAGCCCCAGCATTTT. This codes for CASSPRPEGPQPQHF.

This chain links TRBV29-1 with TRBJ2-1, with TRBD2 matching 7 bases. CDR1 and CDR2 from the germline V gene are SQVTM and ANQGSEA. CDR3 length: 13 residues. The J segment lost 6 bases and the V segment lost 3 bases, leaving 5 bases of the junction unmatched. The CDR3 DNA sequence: TGCAGCGTTGAGTGGCTAGCGGTCAATGAGCAGTTCTTC. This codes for CSVEWLAVNEQFF.

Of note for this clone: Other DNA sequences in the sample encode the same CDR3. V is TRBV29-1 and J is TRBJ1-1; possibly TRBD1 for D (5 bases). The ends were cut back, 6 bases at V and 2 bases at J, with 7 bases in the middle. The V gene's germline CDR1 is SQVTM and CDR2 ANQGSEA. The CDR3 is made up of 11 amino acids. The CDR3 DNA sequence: TGCAGCGTGGGGGACAACACTGAAGCTTTCTTT. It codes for CSVGDNTEAFF. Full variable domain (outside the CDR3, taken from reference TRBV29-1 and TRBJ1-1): SAVISQKPSRDICQRGTSLTIQCQVDSQVTMMFWYRQQPGQSLTLIATANQGSEATYESGFVIDKFPISRPNLTFSTLTVSNMSPEDSSIYLCSVGDNTEAFFGQGTRLTVV.

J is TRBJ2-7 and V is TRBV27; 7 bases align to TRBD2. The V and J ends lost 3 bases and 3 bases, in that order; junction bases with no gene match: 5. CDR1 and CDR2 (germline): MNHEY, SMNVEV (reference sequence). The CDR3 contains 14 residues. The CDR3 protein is CASSFSASGYEQYF. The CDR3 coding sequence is TGTGCCAGCAGTTTTTCGGCTAGCGGCTACGAGCAGTACTTC.

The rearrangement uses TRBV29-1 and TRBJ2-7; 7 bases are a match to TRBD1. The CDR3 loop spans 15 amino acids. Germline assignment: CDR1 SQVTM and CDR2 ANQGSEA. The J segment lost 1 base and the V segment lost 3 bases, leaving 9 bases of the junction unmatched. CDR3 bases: TGCAGCGTTGAGTTTGTGGGGACAGCATCCTACGAGCAGTACTTC. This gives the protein CSVEFVGTASYEQYF.

CDR3 in DNA: TGTGCCAGCACCCGCGGGGGGGAGCAGTACTTC. Translating it yields CASTRGGEQYF. The chain recombines TRBV7-9 with TRBJ2-7; TRBD2 matches 8 bases. With V trimmed by 7 bases and J by 7 bases, 3 bases remained unmatched. There are 11 residues in the CDR3. Germline CDR1 and CDR2: SEHNR and FQNEAQ (reference sequence). The full variable domain, with the rest looked up from reference TRBV7-9 and TRBJ2-7, is DTGVSQNPRHKITKRGQNVTFRCDPISEHNRLYWYRQTLGQGPEFLTYFQNEAQLEKSRLLSDRFSAERPKGSFSTLEIQRTEQGDSAMYLCASTRGGEQYFGPGTRLTVT.

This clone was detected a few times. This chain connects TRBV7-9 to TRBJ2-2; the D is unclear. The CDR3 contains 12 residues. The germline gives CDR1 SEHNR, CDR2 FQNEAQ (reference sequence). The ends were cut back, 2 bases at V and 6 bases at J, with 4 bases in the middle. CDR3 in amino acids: CASSLSAGELFF. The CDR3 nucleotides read TGTGCCAGCAGCTTAAGTGCCGGGGAGCTGTTTTTT.

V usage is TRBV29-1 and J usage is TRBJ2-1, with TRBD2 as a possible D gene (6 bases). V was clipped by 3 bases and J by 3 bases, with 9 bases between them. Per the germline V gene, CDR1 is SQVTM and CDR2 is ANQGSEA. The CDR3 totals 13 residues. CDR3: CSVERGHYNEQFF. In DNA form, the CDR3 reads TGCAGCGTTGAGCGGGGCCACTACAATGAGCAGTTCTTC.

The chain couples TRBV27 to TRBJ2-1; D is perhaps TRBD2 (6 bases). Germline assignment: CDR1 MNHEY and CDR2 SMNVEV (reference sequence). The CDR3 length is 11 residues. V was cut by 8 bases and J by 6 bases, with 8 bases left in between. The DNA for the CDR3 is TGTGCCAGCGGGCGGGGCAATGAGCAGTTCTTC. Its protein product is CASGRGNEQFF.

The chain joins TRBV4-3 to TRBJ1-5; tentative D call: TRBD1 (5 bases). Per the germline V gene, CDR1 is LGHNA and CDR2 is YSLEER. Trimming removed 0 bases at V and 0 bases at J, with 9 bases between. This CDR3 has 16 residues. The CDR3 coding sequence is TGCGCCAGCAGCCAAGATCGGGGGGATAGCAATCAGCCCCAGCATTTT. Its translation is CASSQDRGDSNQPQHF.

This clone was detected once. The CDR3 spells CASSIRQNTEAFF. CDR3 DNA sequence: TGTGCCAGCAGTATCAGACAGAACACTGAAGCTTTCTTT. The chain uses TRBV27 and TRBJ1-1; D is uncertain. CDR3 size: 13 residues. Trimming took 5 bases from V and 1 from J, leaving 8 bases between them. Per the germline V gene, CDR1 is MNHEY and CDR2 is SMNVEV (reference sequence).

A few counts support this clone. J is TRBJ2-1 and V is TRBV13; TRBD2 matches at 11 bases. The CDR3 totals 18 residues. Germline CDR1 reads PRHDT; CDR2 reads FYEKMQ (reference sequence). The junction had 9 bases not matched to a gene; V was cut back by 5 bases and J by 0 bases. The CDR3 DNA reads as TGTGCCAGCAGCCCCTGGGTAGCGGGAGGGGACTCCTACAATGAGCAGTTCTTC. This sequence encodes CASSPWVAGGDSYNEQFF.

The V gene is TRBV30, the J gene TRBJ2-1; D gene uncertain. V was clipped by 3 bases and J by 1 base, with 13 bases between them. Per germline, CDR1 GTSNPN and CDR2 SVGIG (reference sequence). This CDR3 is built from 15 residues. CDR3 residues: CAWSLLVGSYNEQFF. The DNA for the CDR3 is TGTGCCTGGAGCCTCCTAGTGGGGTCCTACAATGAGCAGTTCTTC.

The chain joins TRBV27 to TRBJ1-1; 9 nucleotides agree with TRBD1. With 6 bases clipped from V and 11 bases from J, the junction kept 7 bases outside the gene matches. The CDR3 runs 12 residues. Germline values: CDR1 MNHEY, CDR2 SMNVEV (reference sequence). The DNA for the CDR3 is TGTGCCAGCAGCCGAGGGGACAGGGAGGCTTTCTTT. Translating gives CASSRGDREAFF.

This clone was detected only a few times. The CDR3, as DNA: TGCGCCAGCAGCTCAATTACCCCCATCGAGCAGTACTTC. Residues: CASSSITPIEQYF. The chain combines TRBV5-1 with TRBJ2-7; D is uncertain. V was cut by 3 bases and J by 6 bases, with 13 bases left in between. Germline V gene sequence: CDR1 SGHRS, CDR2 YFSETQ. CDR3 length: 13 residues.

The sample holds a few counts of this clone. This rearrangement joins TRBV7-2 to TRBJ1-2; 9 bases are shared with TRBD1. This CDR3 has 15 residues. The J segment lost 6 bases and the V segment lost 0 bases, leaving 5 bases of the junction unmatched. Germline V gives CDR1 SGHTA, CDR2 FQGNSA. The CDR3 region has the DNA TGTGCCAGCAGCTTAGCGGCGACAGGGGGTGATGGCTACACCTTC. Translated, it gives CASSLAATGGDGYTF.

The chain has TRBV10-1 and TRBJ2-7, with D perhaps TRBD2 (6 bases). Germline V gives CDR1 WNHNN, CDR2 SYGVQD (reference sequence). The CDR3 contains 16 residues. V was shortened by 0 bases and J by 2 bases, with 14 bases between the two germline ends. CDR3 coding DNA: TGCGCCAGCAGTGAGTCCGGGGGAGGTGATCCCTACGAGCAGTACTTC. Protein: CASSESGGGDPYEQYF.

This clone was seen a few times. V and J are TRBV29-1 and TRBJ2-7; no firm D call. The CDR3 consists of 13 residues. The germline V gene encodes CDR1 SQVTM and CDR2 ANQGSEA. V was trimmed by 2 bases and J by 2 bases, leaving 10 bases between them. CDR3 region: CSVETKRPYEQYF. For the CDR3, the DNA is TGCAGCGTTGAAACTAAAAGACCCTACGAGCAGTACTTC.

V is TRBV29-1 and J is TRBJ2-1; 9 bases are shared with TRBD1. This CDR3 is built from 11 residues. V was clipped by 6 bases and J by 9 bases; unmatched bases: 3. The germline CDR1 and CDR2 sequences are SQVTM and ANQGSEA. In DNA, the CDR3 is TGCAGCGTCCGACAGGGGGGTGAGCAGTTCTTC. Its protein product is CSVRQGGEQFF.

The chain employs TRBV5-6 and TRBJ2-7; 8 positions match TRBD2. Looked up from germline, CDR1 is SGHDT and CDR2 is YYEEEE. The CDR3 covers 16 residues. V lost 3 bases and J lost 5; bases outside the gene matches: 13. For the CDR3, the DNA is TGTGCCAGCAGCTCCTCCCCCAGCGGGAGTTTCGACGAGCAGTACTTC. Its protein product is CASSSSPSGSFDEQYF.

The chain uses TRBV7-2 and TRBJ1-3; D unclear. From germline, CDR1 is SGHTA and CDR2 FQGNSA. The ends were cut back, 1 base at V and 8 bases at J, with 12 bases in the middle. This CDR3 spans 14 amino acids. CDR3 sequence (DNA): TGTGCCAGCAGCTTAGTATCAGGACCGGACACCATATATTTT. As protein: CASSLVSGPDTIYF.